A single sample gave rise to the 18 T cell receptor beta chains below, sequenced in a study of CXCR3-negative and CXCR3-positive naive CD8 T cells. The study, taken as a whole, reports: The study found more hydrophobic TRB CDR3s in CXCR3-positive naive cells than in CXCR3-negative naive cells.

All TRB cDNA libraries came from 5' RACE performed with UMI labels. Each CDR3 protein gets one entry in TCRdb, which reprocessed the 5' RACE reads and gives no DNA. The specimen's table records roughly 110,000 distinct CDR3 sequences. Their specific antigens are unknown. Sample: naive CXCR3+ CD8+ T cells from blood. Subset denoted: CD45RO-CCR7+CD27+CD95- naive CD8+ T cells expressing CXCR3 (TNR3+). Every receptor here comes from a human donor in good health. Some clones in this sample may be carry-over from other donors' samples.

The rearrangement links TRBV2 to TRBJ1-1. The CDR3 runs to 13 residues. Germline V gene data show CDR1 as SNHLY and CDR2 as FYNNEI. CDR3: CASIPLLNTEAFF. The full variable domain, its missing parts supplied by reference TRBV2 and TRBJ1-1, is EPEVTQTPSHQVTQMGQEVILRCVPISNHLYFYWYRQILGQKVEFLVSFYNNEISEKSEIFDDQFSVERPDGSNFTLKIRSTKLEDSAMYFCASIPLLNTEAFFGQGTRLTVV.

The rearrangement joins TRBV29-1 to TRBJ1-2. The germline CDR1 and CDR2 sequences are SQVTM and ANQGSEA. The CDR3 runs to 12 residues. The CDR3 region is CSLPSLGGGYTF. The full variable domain, rest sourced from reference TRBV29-1 and TRBJ1-2, is SAVISQKPSRDICQRGTSLTIQCQVDSQVTMMFWYRQQPGQSLTLIATANQGSEATYESGFVIDKFPISRPNLTFSTLTVSNMSPEDSSIYLCSLPSLGGGYTFGSGTRLTVV.

This chain links TRBV10-1 with TRBJ2-1. Germline CDR1 is WNHNN and CDR2 is SYGVQD (reference sequence). The CDR3 has 14 residues. The CDR3 reads CASSGQGPYNEQFF.

J is TRBJ1-5 and V is TRBV4-1. The CDR3 sequence is 15 residues long. Germline CDR1 reads MGHRA; CDR2 reads YSYEKL. The CDR3 spells CASSQWAEGGQPQHF.

The CDR3 reads CASSWGQGTYNEQFF. The chain recombines TRBV12-3 or TRBV12-4 with TRBJ2-1; there is no DNA to check the TCRdb D call of TRBD1. The CDR3 has 15 residues.

The gene calls are TRBV7-9 and TRBJ1-2. This CDR3 contains 12 residues. Germline V CDR1 and CDR2: SEHNR, FQNEAQ (reference sequence). CDR3: CASSLVANGYTF.

This chain links TRBV12-3 or TRBV12-4 with TRBJ1-1; the D call of TRBD1 rests on TCRdb alone, since no DNA is present to check it. This CDR3 has 14 amino acids. This CDR3 reads CASSETGMGTEAFF.

This rearrangement joins TRBV30 to TRBJ2-7; TCRdb returns TRBD1, unconfirmable since there is no DNA. Per germline, CDR1 GTSNPN and CDR2 SVGIG (reference sequence). The CDR3 loop spans 16 amino acids. CDR3 protein: CAWSVPLGQALYEQYF.

The V gene is TRBV13, the J gene TRBJ1-6. Germline values: CDR1 PRHDT, CDR2 FYEKMQ (reference sequence). This CDR3 has 17 residues. The CDR3 spells CASSLASSISDNSPLHF.

The V call is TRBV7-3, the J call TRBJ2-3. Germline V gives CDR1 SGHTA, CDR2 FQGTGA. The CDR3 has 15 residues. The CDR3 spells CASSLTVARTDTQYF.

This chain connects TRBV5-1 to TRBJ2-7; with no DNA, the TCRdb D assignment of TRBD2 cannot be verified. Per the germline V gene, CDR1 is SGHRS and CDR2 is YFSETQ. The CDR3 has 15 residues. The CDR3 is CASSTGLAGSRKQYF.

This chain uses TRBV6-2 or TRBV6-3 with TRBJ2-5; TCRdb calls TRBD2, which cannot be checked without DNA. This CDR3 is built from 12 residues. Germline V gene lookup returns CDR1 MNHEY and CDR2 SVGEGT. CDR3 protein: CASNKGDETQYF.

The rearrangement uses TRBV10-2 and TRBJ2-7; checking the TCRdb D call of TRBD2 is not possible without DNA. The CDR3 spans 16 residues. In germline, CDR1 is WSHSY, CDR2 SAAADI. This CDR3 reads CASSAGLAGDYYEQYF.

The chain uses TRBV28 and TRBJ2-1. Germline V gene lookup returns CDR1 MDHEN and CDR2 SYDVKM. The CDR3 covers 15 residues. CDR3 region: CASSLDTSSYNEQFF. Full variable domain (rest looked up from reference TRBV28 and TRBJ2-1): DVKVTQSSRYLVKRTGEKVFLECVQDMDHENMFWYRQDPGLGLRLIYFSYDVKMKEKGDIPEGYSVSREKKERFSLILESASTNQTSMYLCASSLDTSSYNEQFFGPGTRLTVL.

This chain connects TRBV28 to TRBJ2-5; the TCRdb call, TRBD1, lacks DNA for checking. Germline loops: CDR1 MDHEN, CDR2 SYDVKM. The CDR3 length is 16 residues. CDR3 sequence: CASISGQGVWQETQYF. The full variable domain, rest sourced from reference TRBV28 and TRBJ2-5, is DVKVTQSSRYLVKRTGEKVFLECVQDMDHENMFWYRQDPGLGLRLIYFSYDVKMKEKGDIPEGYSVSREKKERFSLILESASTNQTSMYLCASISGQGVWQETQYFGPGTRLLVL.

The rearrangement joins TRBV19 to TRBJ1-2. Looked up from germline, CDR1 is LNHDA and CDR2 is SQIVND (reference sequence). The CDR3 spans 12 residues. The chain's CDR3 is CASSIYNYGYTF.

This rearrangement joins TRBV29-1 to TRBJ2-3; the D call from TCRdb, TRBD2, cannot be confirmed without DNA. The CDR3 is 15 residues long. Germline V CDR1 and CDR2: SQVTM, ANQGSEA. CDR3: CSVVGLAGLADTQYF.

The V call is TRBV20-1, the J call TRBJ2-7; TCRdb outputs TRBD1, but without DNA this stays unchecked. Germline CDR1 DFQATT, CDR2 SNEGSKA (reference sequence). The CDR3 consists of 16 residues. The CDR3 here is CSAREGVATTLHEQYF.